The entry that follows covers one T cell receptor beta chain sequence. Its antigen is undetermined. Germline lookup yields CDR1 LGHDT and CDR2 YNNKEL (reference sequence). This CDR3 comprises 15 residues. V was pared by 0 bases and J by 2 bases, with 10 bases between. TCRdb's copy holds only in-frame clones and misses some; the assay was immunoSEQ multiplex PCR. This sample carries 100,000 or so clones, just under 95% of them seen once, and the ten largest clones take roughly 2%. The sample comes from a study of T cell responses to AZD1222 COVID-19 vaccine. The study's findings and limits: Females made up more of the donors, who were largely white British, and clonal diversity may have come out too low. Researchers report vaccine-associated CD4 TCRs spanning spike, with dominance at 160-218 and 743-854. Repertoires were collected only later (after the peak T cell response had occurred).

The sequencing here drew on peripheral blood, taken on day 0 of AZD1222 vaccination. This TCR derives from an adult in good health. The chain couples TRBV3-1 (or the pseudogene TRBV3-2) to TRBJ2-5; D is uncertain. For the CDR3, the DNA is TGTGCCAGCAGCCAAGATATCGGCAAGCAAGAGACCCAGTACTTC. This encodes CASSQDIGKQETQYF.